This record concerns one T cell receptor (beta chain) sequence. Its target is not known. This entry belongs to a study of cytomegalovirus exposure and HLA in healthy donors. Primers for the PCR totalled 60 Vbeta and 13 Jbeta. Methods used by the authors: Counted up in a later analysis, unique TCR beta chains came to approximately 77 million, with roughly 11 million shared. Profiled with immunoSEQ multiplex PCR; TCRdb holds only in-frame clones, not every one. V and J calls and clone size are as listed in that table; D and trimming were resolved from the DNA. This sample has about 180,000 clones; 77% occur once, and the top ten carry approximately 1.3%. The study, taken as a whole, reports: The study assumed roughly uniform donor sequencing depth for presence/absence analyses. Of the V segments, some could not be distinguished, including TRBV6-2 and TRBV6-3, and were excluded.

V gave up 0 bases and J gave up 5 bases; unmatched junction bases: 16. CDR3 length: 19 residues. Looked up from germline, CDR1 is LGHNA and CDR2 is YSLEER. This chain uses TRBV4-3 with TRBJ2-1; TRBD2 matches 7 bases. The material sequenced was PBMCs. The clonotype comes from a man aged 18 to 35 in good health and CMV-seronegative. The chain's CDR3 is CASSQDLSQASGINNEQFF. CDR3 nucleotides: TGCGCCAGCAGCCAAGACCTCTCCCAGGCTAGCGGAATTAACAATGAGCAGTTCTTC.